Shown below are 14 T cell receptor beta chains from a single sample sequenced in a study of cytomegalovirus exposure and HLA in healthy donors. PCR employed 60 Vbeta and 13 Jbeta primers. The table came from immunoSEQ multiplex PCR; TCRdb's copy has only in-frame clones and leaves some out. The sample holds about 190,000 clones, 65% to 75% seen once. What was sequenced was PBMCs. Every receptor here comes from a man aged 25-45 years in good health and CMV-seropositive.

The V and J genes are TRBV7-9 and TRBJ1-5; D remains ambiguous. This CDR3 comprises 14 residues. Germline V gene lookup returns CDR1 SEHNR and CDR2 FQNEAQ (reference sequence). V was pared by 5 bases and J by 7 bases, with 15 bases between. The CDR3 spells CASSQAGQTQPQHF. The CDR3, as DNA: TGTGCCAGCAGCCAAGCGGGCCAAACCCAGCCCCAGCATTTT.

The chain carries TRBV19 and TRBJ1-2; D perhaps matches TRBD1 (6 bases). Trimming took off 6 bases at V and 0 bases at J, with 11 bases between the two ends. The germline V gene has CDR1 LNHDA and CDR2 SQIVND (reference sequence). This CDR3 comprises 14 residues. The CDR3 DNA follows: TGTGCCAGTAGGATACAGGGATCTAACTATGGCTACACCTTC. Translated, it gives CASRIQGSNYGYTF.

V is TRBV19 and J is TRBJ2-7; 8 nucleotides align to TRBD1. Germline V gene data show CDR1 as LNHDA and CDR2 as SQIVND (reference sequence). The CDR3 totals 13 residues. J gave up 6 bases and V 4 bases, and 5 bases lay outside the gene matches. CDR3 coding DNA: TGTGCCAGTAGTACGGACAGGGATAGCGAGCAGTACTTC. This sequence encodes CASSTDRDSEQYF.

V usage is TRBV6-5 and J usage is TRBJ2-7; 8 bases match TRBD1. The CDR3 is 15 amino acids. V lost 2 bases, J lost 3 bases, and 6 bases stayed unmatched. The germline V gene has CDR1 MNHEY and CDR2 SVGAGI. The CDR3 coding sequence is TGTGCCAGCAGTTACGGGGACAGGAGTTTCTACGAGCAGTACTTC. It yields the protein CASSYGDRSFYEQYF.

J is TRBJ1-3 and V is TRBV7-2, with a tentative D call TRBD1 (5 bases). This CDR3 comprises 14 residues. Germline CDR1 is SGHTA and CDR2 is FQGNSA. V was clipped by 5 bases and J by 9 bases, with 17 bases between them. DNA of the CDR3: TGTGCCAGCAGCACCGGGACTGATGGACGCACCATATATTTT. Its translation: CASSTGTDGRTIYF.

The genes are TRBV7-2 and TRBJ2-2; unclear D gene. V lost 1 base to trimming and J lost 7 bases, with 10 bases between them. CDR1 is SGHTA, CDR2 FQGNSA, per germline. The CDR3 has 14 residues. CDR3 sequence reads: CASSLVPHGGELFF. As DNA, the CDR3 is TGTGCCAGCAGCTTAGTCCCCCACGGCGGGGAGCTGTTTTTT. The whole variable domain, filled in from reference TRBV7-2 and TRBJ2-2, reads GAGVSQSPSNKVTEKGKDVELRCDPISGHTALYWYRQSLGQGLEFLIYFQGNSAPDKSGLPSDRFSAERTGGSVSTLTIQRTQQEDSAVYLCASSLVPHGGELFFGEGSRLTVL.

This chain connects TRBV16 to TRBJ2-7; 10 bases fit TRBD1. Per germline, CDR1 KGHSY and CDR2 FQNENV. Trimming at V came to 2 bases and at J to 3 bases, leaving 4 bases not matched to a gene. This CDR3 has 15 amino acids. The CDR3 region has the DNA TGTGCCAGCAGCCAACCGGACAGGGGGAGCTACGAGCAGTACTTC. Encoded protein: CASSQPDRGSYEQYF.

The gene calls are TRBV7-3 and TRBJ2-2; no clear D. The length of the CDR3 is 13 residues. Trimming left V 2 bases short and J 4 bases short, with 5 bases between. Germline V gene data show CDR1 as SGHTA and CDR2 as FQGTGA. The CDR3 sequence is CASSLGPTGELFF. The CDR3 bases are TGTGCCAGCAGCTTAGGGCCCACCGGGGAGCTGTTTTTT.

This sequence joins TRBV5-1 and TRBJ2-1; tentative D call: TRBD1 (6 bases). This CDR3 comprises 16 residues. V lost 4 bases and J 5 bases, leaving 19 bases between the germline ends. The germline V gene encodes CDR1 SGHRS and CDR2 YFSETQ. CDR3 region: CASSRSSLQGHNEQFF. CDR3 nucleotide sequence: TGCGCCAGCAGCCGATCATCCTTACAGGGACACAATGAGCAGTTCTTC.

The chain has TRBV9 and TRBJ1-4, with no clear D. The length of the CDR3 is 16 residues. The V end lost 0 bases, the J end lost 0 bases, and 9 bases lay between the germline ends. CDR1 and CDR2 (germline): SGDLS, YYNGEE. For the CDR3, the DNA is TGTGCCAGCAGCGTAGGAGTCTCTTCAACTAATGAAAAACTGTTTTTT. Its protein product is CASSVGVSSTNEKLFF.

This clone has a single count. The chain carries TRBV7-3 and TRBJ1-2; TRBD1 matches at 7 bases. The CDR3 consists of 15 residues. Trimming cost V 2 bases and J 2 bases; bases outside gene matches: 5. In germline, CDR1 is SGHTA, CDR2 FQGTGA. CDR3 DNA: TGTGCCAGCAGCTTATACAGGGGCGAAAACTATGGCTACACCTTC. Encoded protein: CASSLYRGENYGYTF.

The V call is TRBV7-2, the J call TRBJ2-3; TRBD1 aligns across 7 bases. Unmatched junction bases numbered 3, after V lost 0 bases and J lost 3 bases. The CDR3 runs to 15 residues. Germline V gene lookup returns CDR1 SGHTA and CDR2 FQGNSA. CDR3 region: CASSLAGRGTDTQYF. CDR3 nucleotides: TGTGCCAGCAGCTTAGCGGGCAGGGGGACAGATACGCAGTATTTT.

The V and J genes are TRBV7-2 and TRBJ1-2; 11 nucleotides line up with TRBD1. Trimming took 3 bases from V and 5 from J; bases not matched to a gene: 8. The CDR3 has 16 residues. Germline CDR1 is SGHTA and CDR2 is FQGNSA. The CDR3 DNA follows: TGTGCCAGCAGCTTCTTAGGGACAGGGGGTCGGTATGGCTACACCTTC. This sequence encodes CASSFLGTGGRYGYTF.

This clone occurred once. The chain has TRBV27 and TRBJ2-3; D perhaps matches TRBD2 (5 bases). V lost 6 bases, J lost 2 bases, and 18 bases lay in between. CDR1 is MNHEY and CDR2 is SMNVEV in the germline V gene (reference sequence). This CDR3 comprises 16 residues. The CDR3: CASSLRFRENTDTQYF. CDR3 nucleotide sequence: TGTGCCAGCAGCCTTAGGTTTAGGGAGAACACAGATACGCAGTATTTT.